The T cell receptor beta chain described here comes from a study of cytotoxic CD8 clonotypes in ibrutinib-treated CLL. Study overall: Response samples were drawn at a median of roughly 13 months of treatment, range 6 to 36.

CDR3 length equals 15 residues. Germline V lookup: CDR1 ENHRY, CDR2 SYGVKD. V shed 10 bases and J 0 bases; nucleotides not matched to a gene: 11. Clones were read by immunoSEQ multiplex PCR, and TCRdb kept only the in-frame ones, dropping some. The sample has about 130,000 clones, around three quarters seen once. As regards this clone: What it binds is unknown.

Study-wide points: Relative to age-matched healthy donors, clonality at baseline was higher, and it tracked circulating CD8+ T-cell counts. Having risen at ibrutinib response, clonality had fallen back toward baseline by progression. Private clonotypes, not public ones, expanded at ibrutinib response.

This chain links TRBV10-3 with TRBJ2-7, with 8 bases matching TRBD2. The sample in question was PBMCs, obtained after 12 months of ibrutinib treatment. This TCR derives from a human donor with chronic lymphocytic leukemia. CDR3 sequence: CATTHSGTSSYEQYF. For the CDR3, the DNA is TGTGCCACAACCCATAGCGGGACTAGCTCCTACGAGCAGTACTTC.